A selection of T cell receptor beta chains follows, all from one sample in a study of post-analysis software for immune sequencing data. TCRdb called the PCR reads again in MiXCR, with one record for every CDR3 protein. The data contain some 500,000 distinct CDR3 sequences, approximately 45% of them singletons. Sequenced: blood. The source of these receptors is a girl aged 5 to 17 with multiple sclerosis. Both conserved end residues are part of each CDR3. A D gene is named only where the DNA matches it firmly. Only some rows state a clone size, as once, few, many or a class for expanded clones.

clone size	D gene	V gene	J gene	CDR3 DNA	CDR3 protein
.	TRBD1	TRBV15	TRBJ1-4	TGTGCCACCAGCAGAGACGGGACAGTGGCAACTAATGAAAAACTGTTTTTT	CATSRDGTVATNEKLFF
.	.	TRBV7-2	TRBJ1-2	TGTGCCAGCAGCTTAGCTAGCCCCCGTGGAGGCTACACCTTC	CASSLASPRGGYTF
.	TRBD1	TRBV29-1	TRBJ1-1	TGCAGCGTCTCCCGGACAGGGGCCGGGGGTGAAGCTTTCTTT	CSVSRTGAGGEAFF
.	.	TRBV20-1	TRBJ2-1	TGCAGTGCTCCCGGGACTGCCAATGAGCAGTTCTTC	CSAPGTANEQFF
few	.	TRBV29-1	TRBJ2-3	TGCAGCGTTGAAGACGATAGGACAGTCACAGATACGCAGTATTTT	CSVEDDRTVTDTQYF
.	.	TRBV4-1	TRBJ2-6	TGCGCCAGCAGCCAAGAAAGGGCTTCTGGGGCCAACGTCCTGACTTTC	CASSQERASGANVLTF
.	.	TRBV28	TRBJ2-3	TGTGCCAGCAGTTTAGAAAGGGCTGGCACAGATACGCAGTATTTT	CASSLERAGTDTQYF
once	TRBD2	TRBV28	TRBJ2-7	TGTGCCATCTCAGCGGGAGGGCCCAACAACGAGCAGTACTTC	CAISAGGPNNEQYF
.	.	TRBV20-1	TRBJ2-3	TGCAGTGCTAGTTCCCCTATTCTGCGGGATACGCAGTATTTT	CSASSPILRDTQYF
.	.	TRBV20-1	TRBJ1-5	TGCAGTGCTAGAGATAGGATAGGGCCCCAGCATTTT	CSARDRIGPQHF
.	TRBD1	TRBV20-1	TRBJ1-5	TGCAGTGCCCCCGGGACAGGGTGGCAGCCCCAGCATTTT	CSAPGTGWQPQHF
.	TRBD2	TRBV7-9	TRBJ2-1	TGTGCCAGCAGCCGACCATCCGGGACTAGCGGGAGTAATGAGCAGTTCTTC	CASSRPSGTSGSNEQFF
.	.	TRBV4-3	TRBJ1-2	TGCGCCAGCAGCCAAGGCTCTTTCTCGACCTATGGCTACACCTTC	CASSQGSFSTYGYTF
few	TRBD1	TRBV29-1	TRBJ2-7	TGCAGCGTTCAAAGGGACAGACCTCTCTACGAGCAGTACTTC	CSVQRDRPLYEQYF
.	.	TRBV10-3	TRBJ2-5	TGTGCCATCGGCAGGGGGGGAGAGACCCAGTACTTC	CAIGRGGETQYF
.	.	TRBV20-1	TRBJ1-6	TGCAGTGCCGGCGAGGAGGCCAGCTCCTATAATTCACCCCTCCACTTT	CSAGEEASSYNSPLHF
.	TRBD2	TRBV5-1	TRBJ2-1	TGCGCCAGCAGCTACTCACTAGCGGGAGGGTCCAATGAGCAGTTCTTC	CASSYSLAGGSNEQFF
.	TRBD1	TRBV10-3	TRBJ2-7	TGTGCCATCACGGGACAGGGGAATGGCGAGCAGTACTTC	CAITGQGNGEQYF
.	TRBD1	TRBV9	TRBJ1-5	TGTGCCAGCAGCGTAGGGGACAGGGTGATCAATCAGCCCCAGCATTTT	CASSVGDRVINQPQHF
few	TRBD1	TRBV6-2/TRBV6-3	TRBJ2-7	TGTGCCAGCAGTTATCAATCCGGGACAGGTCGATACGAGCAGTACTTC	CASSYQSGTGRYEQYF
few	.	TRBV5-1	TRBJ2-6	TGCGCCAGCAGCTTGACGGAAGGTGGGGCCAACGTCCTGACTTTC	CASSLTEGGANVLTF
.	.	TRBV12-3/TRBV12-4	TRBJ2-3	TGCGCCAGCAGTTTTATGGGGATTCAAGATGATGCGCAGTATTTT	CASSFMGIQDDAQYF
.	.	TRBV21-1	TRBJ2-7	TGTGCCAGCAGCAAGGGAAGGGCCTACGAGCAGTACTTC	CASSKGRAYEQYF
.	TRBD2	TRBV20-1	TRBJ2-7	TGCAGTGCCCCAAAATCCGGGACTAAAAAGTACGAGCAGTACTTC	CSAPKSGTKKYEQYF
.	.	TRBV15	TRBJ1-4	TGTGCCACCAGCCCTCGTTATGCAACTAATGAAAAACTGTTTTTT	CATSPRYATNEKLFF
once	TRBD1	TRBV4-3	TRBJ1-4	TGCGCCAGCAGCCAACCGGGACAGGCAAATGAAAAACTGTTTTTT	CASSQPGQANEKLFF
.	TRBD2	TRBV29-1	TRBJ2-5	TGCAGCGTTGAGGGGACTAGCGGGCCTCCTATGTCCCAAGAGACCCAGTACTTC	CSVEGTSGPPMSQETQYF
few	TRBD2	TRBV7-2	TRBJ2-1	TGTGCCAGCAGCTTAGTTGGCGGGAGTAAGTATGAGCAGTTCTTC	CASSLVGGSKYEQFF
few	.	TRBV28	TRBJ2-7	TGTGCCAGCACCAAGAACGAGCAGTACTTC	CASTKNEQYF
.	.	TRBV4-3	TRBJ2-7	TGCGCCAGCAGCCAAGATATCGGCGGCAGCTCCTACGAGCAGTACTTC	CASSQDIGGSSYEQYF
.	TRBD2	TRBV5-6	TRBJ2-1	TGTGCCAGCAGCTTCGGAACTAGCGGGAGAACGGAGACCCAGTTCTTC	CASSFGTSGRTETQFF
.	TRBD2	TRBV20-1	TRBJ2-7	TGCAGTGCTAGAGGGACTAGCGAGGTCTACGAGCAGTACTTC	CSARGTSEVYEQYF
.	.	TRBV27	TRBJ2-7	TGTGCCAGCAGTTCCAGACGGGTCGGCGAGCAGTACTTC	CASSSRRVGEQYF
.	TRBD1	TRBV4-1	TRBJ1-5	TGCGCCAGCAGCCTTGACAGGGGAAAGCCCCAGCATTTT	CASSLDRGKPQHF
.	.	TRBV7-2	TRBJ1-6	TGTGCCAGCAGCCCGTCAAGCTCCTATAATTCACCCCTCCACTTT	CASSPSSSYNSPLHF